This passage covers 24 T cell receptor beta chains from one sample sequenced in a study of CD8+CD57+ T cells in acquired aplastic anemia. Profiling that covered TCR beta VDJ and CDR3 relied on genomic DNA as its template. TCRdb processed the reads anew with MiXCR; each CDR3 protein has one entry. The table has about 190,000 distinct CDR3 sequences, about 53% seen once; the top ten hold approximately 15%. The material sequenced was sorted CD4+, CD8+, or CD8+CD57+ T cells (not recorded which) from PBMCs. The receptor source for this set is a human donor in good health, serving as a control.

The genes are TRBV10-2 and TRBJ2-5; 7 nucleotides align to TRBD1. The CDR3 sequence is 14 residues long. CDR1 and CDR2 (germline): WSHSY, SAAADI. The trim removed 7 bases at V and 11 bases at J, leaving 16 bases unmatched. The CDR3 protein is CASNAGTALIEQYF. In DNA form, the CDR3 reads TGCGCCAGCAACGCCGGGACAGCTCTTATAGAGCAGTACTTC.

Notes on this clonotype: The CDR3 carries no conserved terminal phenylalanine or tryptophan, so it likely arises from a read error. The gene calls are TRBV20-1 and TRBJ1-4; D not certain. CDR1 and CDR2 (germline): DFQATT, SNEGSKA (reference sequence). This CDR3 region has 14 residues. The V end lost 0 bases, the J end lost 7 bases, and 12 bases lay between the germline ends. The CDR3 loop reads CSARDDGVSEKLFS. For the CDR3, the DNA is TGCAGTGCTAGAGACGACGGGGTGAGTGAAAAACTGTTTTCT.

This clonotype has a handful of counts. The rearrangement uses TRBV10-3 and TRBJ2-7, with 8 bases that match TRBD1. Germline V gene sequence: CDR1 ENHRY, CDR2 SYGVKD. J was trimmed by 3 bases and V by 2 bases; bases with no gene match: 0. The CDR3 totals 13 residues. The CDR3 bases are TGTGCCATCAGTGAGGGACAGGGCTACGAGCAGTACGTC. Its translation is CAISEGQGYEQYV.

This clonotype was recorded at least ten times. J is TRBJ2-7 and V is TRBV3-1, with D perhaps matching TRBD1 or TRBD2 (5 bases each). CDR1 LGHDT and CDR2 YNNKEL come from the germline V gene (reference sequence). Trimming cost V 2 bases and J 0 bases, with 14 bases left between them. This CDR3 comprises 16 residues. CDR3 DNA sequence: TGTGCCAGCAGCCAACCGGGACGCCCGAGCTCCTACGAGCAGTACTTC. Translated: CASSQPGRPSSYEQYF.

This chain uses TRBV6-5 with TRBJ2-2, with 10 bases fitting TRBD1. Germline CDR1 MNHEY, CDR2 SVGAGI. V lost 4 bases to trimming and J lost 4 bases; unmatched junction nucleotides: 3. CDR3 length: 15 residues. The CDR3 here is CASSWDRGRTGELFF. The CDR3 bases are TGTGCCAGCAGTTGGGACAGGGGTCGCACCGGGGAGCTGTTTTTT.

Written as DNA, the CDR3 is TGTGCCAGCAGCCAAGATCTAGCGGGGGCCTTCTACGAGCAGTACTTC. Its translation: CASSQDLAGAFYEQYF. V gene TRBV7-9 combines with J gene TRBJ2-7; 10 positions agree with TRBD2. V dropped 5 bases and J dropped 3; count of bases not matched to a gene: 10. CDR3 length: 16 amino acids. CDR1 is SEHNR, CDR2 FQNEAQ, per germline (reference sequence). The full variable domain, its missing parts supplied by reference TRBV7-9 and TRBJ2-7, is DTGVSQNPRHKITKRGQNVTFRCDPISEHNRLYWYRQTLGQGPEFLTYFQNEAQLEKSRLLSDRFSAERPKGSFSTLEIQRTEQGDSAMYLCASSQDLAGAFYEQYFGPGTRLTVT.

Comment on this clonotype: Because it lacks the conserved phenylalanine or tryptophan at the end, this CDR3 is likely a read error. The V and J genes are TRBV20-1 and TRBJ2-5, with a tentative D call TRBD2 (5 bases). V was pared by 3 bases and J by 4 bases, with 18 bases between. The CDR3 runs to 15 residues. Per germline, CDR1 DFQATT and CDR2 SNEGSKA (reference sequence). The CDR3 spells CSASGLRLAPETQYY. CDR3 bases: TGCAGTGCTAGTGGCCTTCGGCTAGCCCCAGAGACCCAGTACTAC.

This clonotype was found many times. The rearrangement uses TRBV10-3 and TRBJ1-2, with D tentatively TRBD1 (6 bases). Per germline, CDR1 ENHRY and CDR2 SYGVKD. The CDR3 runs 15 residues. Trimming cost V 6 bases and J 2 bases, with 16 bases left between them. CDR3: CAIRPAQGENYGYTF. CDR3 nucleotide sequence: TGTGCCATCAGACCAGCACAGGGAGAGAACTATGGCTACACCTTC.

The gene calls are TRBV9 and TRBJ2-7; the match to TRBD1 covers 9 bases. Germline V gene data show CDR1 as SGDLS and CDR2 as YYNGEE. V lost 1 base and J lost 7; bases outside the gene matches: 9. The CDR3 runs to 15 residues. The CDR3 nucleotides read TGTGCCAGCAGCGTACGGGGGACAGGGTTTCGGGAGCAGTACTTC. Translation: CASSVRGTGFREQYF.

Concerning this clonotype itself: One junction end does not reproduce the germline sequence, and a read error may be involved. This chain links TRBV24-1 with TRBJ1-5; D is undetermined. From germline, CDR1 is KGHDR and CDR2 SFDVKD. The length of the CDR3 is 13 residues. The CDR3 loop reads CATSGANNQPQRF. In DNA form, the CDR3 reads TGTGCCACCAGTGGGGCCAACAATCAGCCCCAGCGTTTT.

The chain uses TRBV25-1 and TRBJ1-2; D call uncertain. In germline, CDR1 is MGHDK, CDR2 SYGVNS. The CDR3 totals 13 residues. V lost 5 bases to trimming and J lost 8 bases, with 15 bases between them. In DNA form, the CDR3 reads TGTGCCAGCAGTTACGGGCCCCGTGAGGGCTACACCTTC. Residues: CASSYGPREGYTF.

This clonotype was counted ten times or more. The chain combines TRBV6-1 with TRBJ1-2; D may be TRBD1 (5 bases). CDR1 is MNHNS, CDR2 SASEGT, per germline. Trimming pared 4 bases from V and 4 bases from J, leaving 10 bases between. This CDR3 comprises 13 residues. The CDR3 region is CASSATDPYGYTF. The CDR3 region has the DNA TGTGCCAGCAGTGCGACAGACCCCTATGGCTACACCTTC.

The chain uses TRBV20-1 and TRBJ1-1; 9 bases match TRBD1. V was clipped by 1 base and J by 3 bases; unmatched bases: 3. Germline CDR1 and CDR2: DFQATT and SNEGSKA (reference sequence). The CDR3 runs to 14 residues. The CDR3 reads CSARVGTGHTEAFF. CDR3 DNA sequence: TGCAGTGCTAGAGTTGGGACAGGGCACACTGAAGCTTTCTTT.

Regarding this clonotype: One end of the junction varies from germline; a read error may be responsible. The V call is TRBV7-3, the J call TRBJ1-4, with 8 bases identical to TRBD1. The CDR3 is 11 residues long. Germline loops: CDR1 SGHTA, CDR2 FQGTGA. The CDR3 here is CASSRRQGKIF. DNA for the CDR3: TGTGCCAGCAGCCGCAGACAGGGGAAGATTTTT.

The chain carries TRBV20-1 and TRBJ1-5, with D unresolved. The germline V gene encodes CDR1 DFQATT and CDR2 SNEGSKA (reference sequence). The CDR3 is 13 amino acids. Trimming cost V 0 bases and J 0 bases, with 3 bases left between them. Here the CDR3 reads CSARDRSNQPQHF. For the CDR3, the DNA is TGCAGTGCTAGAGATCGTAGCAATCAGCCCCAGCATTTT.

This chain links TRBV20-1 with TRBJ1-2; D remains unclear. V lost 6 bases, J lost 2 bases, and 16 bases lay in between. CDR3 length: 14 amino acids. The germline CDR1 and CDR2 sequences are DFQATT and SNEGSKA (reference sequence). The CDR3 DNA follows: TGCAGTGCCCCAGACCCCCGGAGGAACTATGGCTACACCTTC. Its translation: CSAPDPRRNYGYTF.

The V gene is TRBV24-1, the J gene TRBJ1-2; weak D call: TRBD1 (5 bases). Looked up from germline, CDR1 is KGHDR and CDR2 is SFDVKD. The V and J ends lost 5 bases and 0 bases respectively, with 9 bases between them. This CDR3 has 14 residues. The CDR3 here is CATSATTANYGYTF. The DNA of the CDR3 is TGTGCCACCAGTGCCACGACAGCTAACTATGGCTACACCTTC.

This clonotype was seen at least ten times. The rearrangement joins TRBV6-5 to TRBJ2-5; a weak D match, TRBD2 (5 bases). V was cut by 5 bases and J by 7 bases, with 20 bases left in between. Germline V gene lookup returns CDR1 MNHEY and CDR2 SVGAGI. This CDR3 has 15 residues. This CDR3 is CASSPTRTFLGTQYF. The CDR3 DNA reads TGTGCCAGCAGTCCTACCAGGACTTTTTTAGGGACCCAGTACTTC.

This clonotype was counted many times. The V and J genes are TRBV7-3 and TRBJ2-3, with D tentatively TRBD2 (6 bases). Deletions cut 1 base from V and 5 bases from J, with 7 bases between. The CDR3 consists of 13 residues. Germline V gene data show CDR1 as SGHTA and CDR2 as FQGTGA. CDR3: CASSLSSGDTQYF. As DNA, the CDR3 is TGTGCCAGCAGCTTAAGTAGCGGAGATACGCAGTATTTT.

The gene calls are TRBV9 and TRBJ2-2; 8 bases agree with TRBD1. CDR3 length: 16 amino acids. Trimming took 4 bases from V and 1 from J; bases not matched to a gene: 6. Looked up from germline, CDR1 is SGDLS and CDR2 is YYNGEE. The CDR3 coding sequence is TGTGCCAGCAGCTCCCGGACAGGGATGAACACCGGGGAGCTGTTTTTT. Translated: CASSSRTGMNTGELFF.

In its sample, this clonotype was seen many times. V and J are TRBV5-1 and TRBJ1-1, with D possibly matching TRBD1 (6 bases). The CDR3 loop spans 15 amino acids. V lost 4 bases and J lost 1, with 14 bases in between. Germline-derived CDR1 and CDR2 are SGHRS and YFSETQ. In DNA form, the CDR3 reads TGCGCCAGCAGCGCTCCGGGACAACCGAACACTGAAGCTTTCTTT. It is translated as CASSAPGQPNTEAFF. The full variable domain, in which reference TRBV5-1 and TRBJ1-1 provide the parts outside the CDR3, is KAGVTQTPRYLIKTRGQQVTLSCSPISGHRSVSWYQQTPGQGLQFLFEYFSETQRNKGNFPGRFSGRQFSNSRSEMNVSTLELGDSALYLCASSAPGQPNTEAFFGQGTRLTVV.

The table lists this clonotype with many counts. This sequence joins TRBV20-1 and TRBJ2-1; tentatively, D is TRBD2 (7 bases). V was pared by 3 bases and J by 5 bases, with 14 bases between. Germline V lookup: CDR1 DFQATT, CDR2 SNEGSKA (reference sequence). This CDR3 is 14 amino acids long. DNA for the CDR3: TGCAGTGCTAGGCGAGGGGGGGGGGACAATGAGCAGTTCTTC. Translating it yields CSARRGGGDNEQFF.

The chain uses TRBV15 and TRBJ2-5; 7 bases match TRBD2. The CDR3 covers 15 residues. Germline V gene data show CDR1 as LNHNV and CDR2 as YYDKDF (reference sequence). The J segment lost 5 bases and the V segment lost 4 bases, leaving 10 bases of the junction unmatched. The CDR3: CATSKPGRLAETQYF. The DNA of the CDR3 is TGTGCCACCAGCAAACCCGGTCGACTAGCTGAGACCCAGTACTTC. Using reference TRBV15 and TRBJ2-5 for the parts outside the CDR3, the full variable domain is DAMVIQNPRYQVTQFGKPVTLSCSQTLNHNVMYWYQQKSSQAPKLLFHYYDKDFNNEADTPDNFQSRRPNTSFCFLDIRSPGLGDTAMYLCATSKPGRLAETQYFGPGTRLLVL.

The V and J genes are TRBV7-3 and TRBJ1-1, with 8 bases fitting TRBD1. There are 14 residues in the CDR3. CDR1 is SGHTA and CDR2 is FQGTGA in the germline V gene. With V trimmed by 2 bases and J by 6 bases, 5 bases remained unmatched. This CDR3 reads CASSLWDRFSEAFF. In DNA, the CDR3 is TGTGCCAGCAGCTTATGGGACAGGTTCTCTGAAGCTTTCTTT.